The 10 T cell receptor beta chains reported below all come from one sample, sequenced in a study of cytomegalovirus exposure and HLA in healthy donors. Researchers ran the PCR with 60 Vbeta and 13 Jbeta primers. Data came from immunoSEQ multiplex PCR; TCRdb stores just in-frame clones and leaves some out. There are over 150,000 clones in the sample; more than 60% occur only once, and about 4.5% lies in the top ten. Sample: PBMCs. Every receptor here comes from a man in his forties in good health and CMV-seronegative.

This clone was seen a handful of times. The J gene is TRBJ2-5, the V gene TRBV28; 10 bases are a match to TRBD1. V was clipped by 7 bases and J by 4 bases; unmatched bases: 9. Germline CDR1 and CDR2: MDHEN and SYDVKM. CDR3 length equals 15 residues. The CDR3 loop is CASNLGTGDLETQYF. CDR3 nucleotide sequence: TGTGCCAGCAACCTCGGGACAGGGGACTTAGAGACCCAGTACTTC.

This clone was seen only once. The CDR3 spells CASRNQGFVKNIQYF. The CDR3 coding sequence is TGTGCCAGCAGAAACCAGGGGTTTGTCAAAAACATTCAGTACTTC. This rearrangement joins TRBV6-1 to TRBJ2-4; D is possibly TRBD1 (6 bases). The length of the CDR3 is 15 residues. Germline values: CDR1 MNHNS, CDR2 SASEGT. Trimming removed 6 bases at V and 3 bases at J, with 15 bases between.

In this sample, this clone turned up a few times. The CDR3 nucleotides read TGCAGCGTTGAGACAGACTCTGGAAACACCATATATTTT. It encodes CSVETDSGNTIYF. The V and J genes are TRBV29-1 and TRBJ1-3; tentatively, D is TRBD1 (5 bases). CDR1 is SQVTM, CDR2 ANQGSEA, per germline. V was trimmed by 3 bases and J by 0 bases, leaving 6 bases between them. This CDR3 is built from 13 residues.

The J gene is TRBJ2-2, the V gene TRBV28; 9 positions match TRBD1. The germline CDR1 and CDR2 sequences are MDHEN and SYDVKM. Germline trimming cut 8 bases from V and 5 bases from J; bases unmatched to any gene: 9. This CDR3 region has 15 residues. This CDR3 reads CASSQGARSTGELFF. DNA of the CDR3: TGTGCCAGCTCACAGGGGGCGAGGAGTACCGGGGAGCTGTTTTTT.

The rearrangement uses TRBV7-8 and TRBJ1-4; D uncertain. Germline V gene data show CDR1 as SGHVS and CDR2 as FQNEAQ. Trimming cost V 5 bases and J 4 bases, with 14 bases left between them. This CDR3 has 15 amino acids. Here the CDR3 DNA reads TGTGCCAGCAGCCCCCGCCGGGGTAATAATGAAAAACTGTTTTTT. It translates to CASSPRRGNNEKLFF.

The V call is TRBV6-5, the J call TRBJ2-5; TRBD1 matches at 10 bases. From germline, CDR1 is MNHEY and CDR2 SVGAGI. This CDR3 comprises 14 residues. J gave up 4 bases and V 5 bases, and 4 bases lay outside the gene matches. The CDR3 is CASSPRDRGETQYF. DNA for the CDR3: TGTGCCAGCAGTCCACGGGACAGGGGAGAGACCCAGTACTTC.

There are a few counts of this clone. This sample also contains other DNA sequences that code for the same CDR3. V and J are TRBV6-6 and TRBJ2-1; TRBD1 matches at 10 bases. V lost 6 bases to trimming and J lost 3 bases; unmatched junction nucleotides: 8. This CDR3 is 16 amino acids long. CDR1 is MNHNY and CDR2 is SVGAGI in the germline V gene (reference sequence). The CDR3: CASSIMTGGGYNEQFF. The CDR3 DNA sequence: TGTGCCAGCAGCATTATGACAGGGGGCGGCTACAATGAGCAGTTCTTC.

The rearrangement links TRBV27 to TRBJ2-5, with D possibly TRBD2 on 6 matching bases. Trimming stripped 4 bases from V and 4 bases from J, with 10 bases between. There are 13 residues in the CDR3. In germline, CDR1 is MNHEY, CDR2 SMNVEV (reference sequence). The CDR3 sequence: CASSWEVGETQYF. CDR3 bases: TGTGCCAGCAGTTGGGAGGTGGGAGAGACCCAGTACTTC.

The V call is TRBV30, the J call TRBJ2-5, with D possibly matching TRBD2 (5 bases). Germline values: CDR1 GTSNPN, CDR2 SVGIG (reference sequence). The CDR3 contains 13 residues. V was clipped by 2 bases and J by 0 bases, with 7 bases between them. The CDR3 loop is CAWSRRNQETQYF. The CDR3, as DNA: TGTGCCTGGAGTCGGAGGAACCAAGAGACCCAGTACTTC.

The chain has TRBV20-1 and TRBJ2-7; no reliable D call. This CDR3 has 11 residues. Germline V gene sequence: CDR1 DFQATT, CDR2 SNEGSKA (reference sequence). V lost 7 bases to trimming and J lost 5 bases, with 12 bases between them. CDR3 DNA sequence: TGCAGTGTGGAGATTTCCCACGAGCAGTACTTC. It codes for CSVEISHEQYF.